This T cell receptor beta chain emerged from a study of blood T cell repertoires in COVID-19. The wider study: Acute-phase and convalescent COVID-19 samples originated in the United States, Italy and Spain.

Original analysis: Amplification from reference gene primers served as the basis for estimated nucleated cell counts. TCRdb's table, derived via immunoSEQ multiplex PCR, lists solely in-frame clones and lacks some. V and J calls and clone size follow that table, whereas D and trimming were derived from the DNA. Found here are 170,000 or so clones, about 87% of them singletons; the top ten hold around 1%. This receptor was obtained from a woman aged 18-35 years who had recovered from COVID-19. Material: peripheral blood.

CDR3 in DNA: TGTGCCAGCAGTTTTGGCATGAACACTGAAGCTTTCTTT. Amino acid sequence: CASSFGMNTEAFF. The chain uses TRBV27 and TRBJ1-1; no clear D gene. This CDR3 has 13 amino acids. CDR1 is MNHEY, CDR2 SMNVEV, per germline (reference sequence). V was clipped by 3 bases and J by 0 bases, with 5 bases between them.